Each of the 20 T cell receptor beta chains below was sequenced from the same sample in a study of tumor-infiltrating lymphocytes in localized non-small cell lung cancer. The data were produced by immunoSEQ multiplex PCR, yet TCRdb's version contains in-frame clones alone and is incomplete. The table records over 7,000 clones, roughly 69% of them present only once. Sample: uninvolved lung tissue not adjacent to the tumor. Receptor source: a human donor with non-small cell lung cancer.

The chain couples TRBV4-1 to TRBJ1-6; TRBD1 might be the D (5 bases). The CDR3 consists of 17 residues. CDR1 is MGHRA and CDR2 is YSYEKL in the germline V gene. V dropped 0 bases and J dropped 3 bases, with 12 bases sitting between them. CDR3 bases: TGCGCCAGCAGCCAAGATCGGACATTAAACTATAATTCACCCCTCCACTTT. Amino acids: CASSQDRTLNYNSPLHF.

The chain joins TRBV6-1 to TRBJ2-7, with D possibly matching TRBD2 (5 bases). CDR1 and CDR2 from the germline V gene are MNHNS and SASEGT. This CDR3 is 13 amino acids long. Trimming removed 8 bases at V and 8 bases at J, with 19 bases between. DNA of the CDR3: TGTGCCAGCCTGGACGGAGGAACTACGCAGCAGTACTTC. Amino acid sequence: CASLDGGTTQQYF.

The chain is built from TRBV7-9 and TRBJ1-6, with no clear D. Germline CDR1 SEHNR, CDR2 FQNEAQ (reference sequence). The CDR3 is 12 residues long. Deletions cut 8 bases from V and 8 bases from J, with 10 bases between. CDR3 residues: CASGVGDSPLHF. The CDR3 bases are TGTGCCAGCGGCGTTGGGGATTCACCCCTCCACTTT.

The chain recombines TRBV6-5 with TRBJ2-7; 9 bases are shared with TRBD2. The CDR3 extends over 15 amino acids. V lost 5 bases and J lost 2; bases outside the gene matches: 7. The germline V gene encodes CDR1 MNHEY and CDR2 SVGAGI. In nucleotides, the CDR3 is TGTGCCAGCAGTATCCTTCTAGCGGGAACCTACGAGCAGTACTTC. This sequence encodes CASSILLAGTYEQYF.

The CDR3 nucleotides are TGTGCCAGCAATCTACAACGGGAGCTGAACACTGAAGCTTTCTTT. It translates to CASNLQRELNTEAFF. The chain has TRBV6-8 and TRBJ1-1; unclear D gene. From germline, CDR1 is MNHGY and CDR2 SAAAGT. V was shortened by 7 bases and J by 0 bases, with 15 bases between the two germline ends. The CDR3 covers 15 residues.

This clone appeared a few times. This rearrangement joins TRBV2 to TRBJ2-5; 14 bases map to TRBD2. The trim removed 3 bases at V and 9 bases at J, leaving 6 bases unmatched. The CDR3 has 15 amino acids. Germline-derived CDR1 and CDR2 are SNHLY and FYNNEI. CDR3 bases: TGTGCCAGCAGTGAGGGGACTAGCGGGGGAAGGTCCCAGTACTTC. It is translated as CASSEGTSGGRSQYF.

The CDR3 nucleotides read TGTGCCAGCAGCCGATACACAGGTTACTCTGGGGCCAACGTCCTGACTTTC. Residues: CASSRYTGYSGANVLTF. The chain has TRBV11-3 and TRBJ2-6; D perhaps matches TRBD1 (5 bases). The CDR3 sequence is 17 residues long. Germline V lookup: CDR1 SGHNT, CDR2 YENEEA. V was clipped by 5 bases and J by 0 bases, with 14 bases between them.

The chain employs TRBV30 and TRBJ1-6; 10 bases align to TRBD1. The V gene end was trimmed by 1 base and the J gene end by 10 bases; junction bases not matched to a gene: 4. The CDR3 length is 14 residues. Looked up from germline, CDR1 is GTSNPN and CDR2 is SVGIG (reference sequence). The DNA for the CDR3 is TGTGCCTGGAGTGGGACAGGGGGAGGGTCACCCCTCCACTTT. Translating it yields CAWSGTGGGSPLHF.

CDR3: CASSFGVQETQYF. CDR3 nucleotides: TGTGCCAGCAGCTTTGGCGTCCAAGAGACCCAGTACTTC. The chain employs TRBV11-2 and TRBJ2-5; D is unclear. The CDR3 has 13 residues. Germline V gives CDR1 SGHAT, CDR2 FQNNGV. V gave up 3 bases and J gave up 1 base, with 6 bases separating them.

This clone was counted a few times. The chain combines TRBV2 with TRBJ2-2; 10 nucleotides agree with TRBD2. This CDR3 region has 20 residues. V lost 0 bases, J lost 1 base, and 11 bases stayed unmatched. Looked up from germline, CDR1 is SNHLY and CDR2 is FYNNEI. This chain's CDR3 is CASSEALTASGGLNTGELFF. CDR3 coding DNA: TGTGCCAGCAGTGAAGCGCTAACGGCTAGCGGGGGCTTGAACACCGGGGAGCTGTTTTTT.

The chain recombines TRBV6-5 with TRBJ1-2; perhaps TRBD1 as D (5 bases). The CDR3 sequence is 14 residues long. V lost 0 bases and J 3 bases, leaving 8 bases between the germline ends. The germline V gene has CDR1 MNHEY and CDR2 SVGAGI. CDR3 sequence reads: CASSYSGGDYGYTF. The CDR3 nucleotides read TGTGCCAGCAGTTACTCGGGGGGGGACTATGGCTACACCTTC.

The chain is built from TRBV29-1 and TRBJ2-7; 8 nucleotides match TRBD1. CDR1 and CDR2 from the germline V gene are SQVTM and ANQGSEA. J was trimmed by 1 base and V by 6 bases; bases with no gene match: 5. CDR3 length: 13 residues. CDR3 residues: CSVAQGESYEQYF. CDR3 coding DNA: TGCAGCGTCGCACAGGGGGAATCCTACGAGCAGTACTTC.

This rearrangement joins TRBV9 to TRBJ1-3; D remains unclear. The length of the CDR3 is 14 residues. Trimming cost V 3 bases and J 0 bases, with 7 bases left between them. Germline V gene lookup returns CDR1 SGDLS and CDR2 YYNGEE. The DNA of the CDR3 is TGTGCCAGCAGCGAAGGAAGCTCTGGAAACACCATATATTTT. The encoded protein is CASSEGSSGNTIYF.

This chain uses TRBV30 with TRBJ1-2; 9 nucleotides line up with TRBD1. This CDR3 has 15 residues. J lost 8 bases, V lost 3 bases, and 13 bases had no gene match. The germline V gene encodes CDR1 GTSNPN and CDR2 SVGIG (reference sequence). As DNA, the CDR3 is TGTGCCTGGAGCCCGCCAGGACAGGGGACGCGGGGCTACACCTTC. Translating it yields CAWSPPGQGTRGYTF.

The CDR3 DNA reads as TGTGCCAGCAGTGCCCCGGGGACCTATGGCTACACCTTC. This gives the protein CASSAPGTYGYTF. V is TRBV6-5 and J is TRBJ1-2; D may be TRBD1 (5 bases). CDR1 and CDR2 (germline): MNHEY, SVGAGI. This CDR3 spans 13 amino acids. V was pared by 5 bases and J by 4 bases, with 11 bases between.

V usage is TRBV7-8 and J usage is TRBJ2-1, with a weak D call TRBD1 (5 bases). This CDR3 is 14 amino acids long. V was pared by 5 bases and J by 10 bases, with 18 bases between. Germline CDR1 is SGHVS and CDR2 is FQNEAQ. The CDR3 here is CASSPGLGAGEQFF. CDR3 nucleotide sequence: TGTGCCAGCAGCCCGGGTTTAGGGGCCGGGGAGCAGTTCTTC. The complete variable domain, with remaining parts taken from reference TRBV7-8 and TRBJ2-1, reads GAGVSQSPRYKVAKRGQDVALRCDPISGHVSLFWYQQALGQGPEFLTYFQNEAQLDKSGLPSDRFFAERPEGSVSTLKIQRTQQEDSAVYLCASSPGLGAGEQFFGPGTRLTVL.

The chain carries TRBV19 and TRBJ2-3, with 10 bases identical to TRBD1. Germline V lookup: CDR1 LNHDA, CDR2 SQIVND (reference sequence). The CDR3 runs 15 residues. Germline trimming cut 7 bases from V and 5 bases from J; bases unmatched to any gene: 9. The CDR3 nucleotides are TGTGCCAGTAAGGGCGGGACAGGGGTTGTAGATACGCAGTATTTT. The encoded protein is CASKGGTGVVDTQYF.

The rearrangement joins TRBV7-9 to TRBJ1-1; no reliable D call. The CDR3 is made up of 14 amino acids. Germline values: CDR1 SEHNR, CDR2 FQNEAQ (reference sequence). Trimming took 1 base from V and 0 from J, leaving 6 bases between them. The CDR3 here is CASSLGGMNTEAFF. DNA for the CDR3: TGTGCCAGCAGCTTAGGAGGGATGAACACTGAAGCTTTCTTT.

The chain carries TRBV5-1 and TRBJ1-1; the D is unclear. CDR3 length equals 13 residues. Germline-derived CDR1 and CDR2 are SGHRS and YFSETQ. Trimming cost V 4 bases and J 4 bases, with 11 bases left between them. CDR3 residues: CASSKKGGTEAFF. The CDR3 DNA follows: TGCGCCAGCAGCAAAAAAGGTGGCACTGAAGCTTTCTTT.

CDR3 residues: CASSPRTGGNTEAFF. DNA of the CDR3: TGTGCCAGCTCACCGAGGACAGGGGGCAACACTGAAGCTTTCTTT. The rearrangement joins TRBV18 to TRBJ1-1, with TRBD1 matching 11 bases. In germline, CDR1 is KGHSH, CDR2 LQKENI. This CDR3 region has 15 residues. The V segment lost 3 bases and the J segment 2 bases; nucleotides outside the gene matches: 2. Full variable domain (outside the CDR3, taken from reference TRBV18 and TRBJ1-1): NAGVMQNPRHLVRRRGQEARLRCSPMKGHSHVYWYRQLPEEGLKFMVYLQKENIIDESGMPKERFSAEFPKEGPSILRIQQVVRGDSAAYFCASSPRTGGNTEAFFGQGTRLTVV.